The clone carrying this TCR beta chain came up many times. Its specificity is not known. The data originate from a study of T-cell reconstitution after alpha-beta-depleted transplantation in children. Molecular barcoding with unique molecular identifiers was used for the TCRbeta library. MiXCR was run by TCRdb on the PCR reads, yielding one entry per CDR3 protein. The sample has 490,000 or so distinct CDR3 sequences, 8% to 11% seen once; the top ten hold around 2.2%. Germline values: CDR1 MNHEY, CDR2 SVGEGT. The germline V and J ends were trimmed by 6 bases and 1 base, with 16 bases remaining between them. The CDR3 extends over 15 amino acids. Study observations and caveats: In patients about two months after transplant, alpha-beta T cells reportedly arose from several hundred expanded graft clones. After transplant, high TCRbeta diversity at day 60 in some patients arose from surviving recipient T cells and thymic progenitors. T-cell counts and diversity at one year post-transplant came mainly from newly produced T cells.

The chain combines TRBV6-2 or TRBV6-3 with TRBJ2-7; D not certain. The receptor was derived from a child under 10 years old with inherited bone marrow failure, due to receive a stem cell transplant. The source was PBMCs, collected before TCRalphabeta/CD19-depleted stem cell transplant. The CDR3 DNA is TGTGCCAGCAGCCTACCCGCGACTCCATCCTACGAGCAGTACTTC. Translated, it gives CASSLPATPSYEQYF.